This TCR beta chain was captured in a study of T-cell memory formation after mild COVID-19 (dated by TCRdb to about 2021). Broadly, across the study: TCR sequence clusters from the two donors were largely donor specific. Longitudinal TCRalpha and TCRbeta repertoire sequencing tracked T-cell clones expanding and contracting after mild COVID-19 in a couple of donors. Two young, previously healthy adult volunteers made up the cohort, one male and one female.

The CDR3 starts with the cysteine, ends with the phenylalanine, and has 14 residues. CDR3 DNA is the only sequence kept; it has 42 bases, read in frame from the first base. V gives up 6 bases and J gives up 3 bases, and the segment between their germline ends measures 14 bases. For CDR1 and CDR2, the germline V gene (reference sequence) lists MNHNY and SVGAGI. Paper-wide results and their limitations: The study included only a couple of mild cases, and larger cohorts that include severe cases with pre-infection samples were judged to be necessary. SARS-CoV-2 specificity was not confirmed for the second-wave clones peaking on day 37. Contracting CD4+ clones were located mainly in the CM and EM memory subsets, whereas CD8+ clones were found to be enriched in EMRA. Clones that contracted from day 15 to 85 showed balanced CD4/CD8 phenotypes, whereas a second wave of clones that expanded from day 15 to 37 leaned towards CD4+. Some responding clones were found in pre-infection memory, which suggests that pre-existing cross-reactive memory T cells took part in the SARS-CoV-2 response.

The sequencer was an Illumina NovaSeq 6000. Using 5'RACE with constant-segment primers, TCRalpha and TCRbeta cDNA libraries were constructed, with sample barcodes and unique molecular identifiers added in the process. RNA was extracted from every sample with Trizol reagent. Library amplification was performed in two PCR steps, and a second sample barcode and Illumina TruSeq adapters were introduced in the second step. Sequencing of libraries was performed on an Illumina NovaSeq with 2 x 150 bp paired-end reads. Per the original workflow: Demultiplexing of reads and collapsing into UMI-guided consensus sequences were performed with migec v1.2.7. With mixcr v2.1.11, UMI consensuses were aligned to TRA and TRB V and J templates and assembled into clonotypes. Clonotypes were classified as expanded or contracted when called significant by both edgeR and NoisET, with noise models trained on biological replicates. For edgeR calls, the cutoffs were a false discovery rate-adjusted p below 0.01 and a log2 fold-change threshold of 1. PCA with hierarchical clustering of max-normalized trajectories of the 1000 most abundant clonotypes was used as exploratory dynamics analysis. Separately sequenced CD4+ and CD8+ repertoires were used to assign the CD4 or CD8 phenotype of responding clones. TCRdb took the public reads, trimmed them with fastp at Q25, ran MiXCR for clone calling and kept in-frame beta chains. A single entry per CDR3 protein holds the most common genes and DNA from its merged rows. The V and J calls were not made by the authors but by TCRdb's processing. This sample comprises 250,000 to 300,000 distinct CDR3 sequences, approximately 15% of them detected only once. The ten largest clones take up roughly 23% of the sample.

About this clonotype itself: The antigen this receptor binds is unknown. There are no base qualities to consult, and no much larger clone falls within one base.

Ficoll-Paque density gradient centrifugation was the method used to isolate PBMCs. The sample was PBMCs or a T cell subset sorted from them (not recorded which). The clonotype comes from a man younger than 35 who had mild COVID-19 (a few samples of this study predate the infection). The sample titles of this study are shuffled in the database, so cell type and time point are left out; the donor was told from shared clones. The receptor chain draws on TRBV6-6 and TRBJ2-5; the D gene is perhaps TRBD1, on 6 matching bases. The CDR3 in this case is CASSSQGGKETQYF. The bases are TGTGCCAGCAGCTCCCAAGGGGGAAAAGAGACCCAGTACTTC.